These 29 T cell receptor beta chains were all obtained from the same sample, sequenced in a study of T cells expressing NK-cell markers. TCRdb re-analyzed the 5' RACE reads; it lists each CDR3 protein once, without DNA. Here the sample table reports roughly 420,000 distinct CDR3 sequences. Material for sequencing was blood T cells: a sorted CD56 or NKG2C T cell subset, CD4+ or CD8+ T cells, or bulk PBMC T cells (not recorded which). The receptors come from a woman between 18 and 70 years old in good health.

The gene calls are TRBV18 and TRBJ2-1; checking the TCRdb D call of TRBD1 is not possible without DNA. Germline V gene sequence: CDR1 KGHSH, CDR2 LQKENI. The CDR3 extends over 15 amino acids. CDR3 region: CASSPGQGGINEQFF.

This sequence joins TRBV2 and TRBJ2-7; TCRdb selects TRBD2, and the lack of DNA leaves this call unchecked. CDR3 length equals 15 residues. CDR1 is SNHLY, CDR2 FYNNEI, per germline. The CDR3 sequence is CASTLPPGLAYEQYF.

The rearrangement uses TRBV4-1 and TRBJ1-2. Germline CDR1 reads MGHRA; CDR2 reads YSYEKL. The CDR3 consists of 12 residues. CDR3 residues: CASSTESTGYTF.

This chain uses TRBV5-1 with TRBJ2-2; TCRdb's D call of TRBD2 is untestable without DNA. The CDR3 totals 16 residues. Germline CDR1 reads SGHRS; CDR2 reads YFSETQ. The CDR3 region is CASSLWAGADTGELFF.

The V and J genes are TRBV4-3 and TRBJ1-1. The CDR3 runs to 16 residues. Germline V gives CDR1 LGHNA, CDR2 YSLEER. The CDR3: CASSPLPLPVDTEAFF.

The genes are TRBV14 and TRBJ2-3; checking the TCRdb D call of TRBD1 is not possible without DNA. The CDR3 contains 17 residues. Germline CDR1 SGHDN, CDR2 FVKESK. This CDR3 is CASSQDSLAPSTDTQYF.

The V and J genes are TRBV20-1 and TRBJ1-5; TCRdb's D call of TRBD1 is untestable without DNA. Germline V gene lookup returns CDR1 DFQATT and CDR2 SNEGSKA (reference sequence). This CDR3 region has 15 residues. The CDR3 is CSATLGGYSNQPQHF.

The V gene is TRBV4-3, the J gene TRBJ2-7. Germline CDR1 reads LGHNA; CDR2 reads YSLEER. This CDR3 contains 14 residues. CDR3 loop: CASSQGQISYEQYF.

CDR3 sequence reads: CASTIAGGITDTQYF. The chain couples TRBV12-3 or TRBV12-4 to TRBJ2-3; absent DNA, TCRdb's TRBD2 call cannot be checked. The CDR3 spans 15 residues.

The chain uses TRBV29-1 and TRBJ2-1; the TCRdb D gene call, TRBD1, has no DNA to confirm it. Germline-derived CDR1 and CDR2 are SQVTM and ANQGSEA. The CDR3 is 15 residues long. CDR3: CSTPRPLGSYNEQFF.

The chain carries TRBV4-1 and TRBJ1-2; with no DNA, the TCRdb D assignment of TRBD1 cannot be verified. The V gene's germline CDR1 is MGHRA and CDR2 YSYEKL. The CDR3 consists of 14 residues. The CDR3 protein is CASSRGGGLYGYTF.

V gene TRBV29-1 combines with J gene TRBJ1-1; TCRdb designates TRBD1, a call that cannot be tested without DNA. CDR3 size: 15 residues. Germline CDR1 reads SQVTM; CDR2 reads ANQGSEA. The CDR3 sequence is CSGFRDKNPNTEAFF. Drawing the rest from reference TRBV29-1 and TRBJ1-1, the complete variable domain is SAVISQKPSRDICQRGTSLTIQCQVDSQVTMMFWYRQQPGQSLTLIATANQGSEATYESGFVIDKFPISRPNLTFSTLTVSNMSPEDSSIYLCSGFRDKNPNTEAFFGQGTRLTVV.

The chain recombines TRBV20-1 with TRBJ1-1; checking the TCRdb D call of TRBD1 is not possible without DNA. CDR1 DFQATT and CDR2 SNEGSKA come from the germline V gene (reference sequence). This CDR3 has 12 amino acids. The CDR3 reads CSVGQRNTEAFF.

The chain couples TRBV28 to TRBJ2-3; no DNA is available, so the TRBD1 call from TCRdb remains unchecked. This CDR3 has 15 residues. CDR1 and CDR2 (germline): MDHEN, SYDVKM. The CDR3 loop is CASSPGSEGTDTQYF.

The V gene is TRBV28, the J gene TRBJ2-7; absent DNA, TCRdb's TRBD1 call cannot be checked. The germline gives CDR1 MDHEN, CDR2 SYDVKM. This CDR3 is 13 amino acids long. The chain's CDR3 is CATHPGWAYEQYF. Combining the CDR3 with reference TRBV28 and TRBJ2-7 gives the whole variable domain DVKVTQSSRYLVKRTGEKVFLECVQDMDHENMFWYRQDPGLGLRLIYFSYDVKMKEKGDIPEGYSVSREKKERFSLILESASTNQTSMYLCATHPGWAYEQYFGPGTRLTVT.

The chain has TRBV10-3 and TRBJ2-6. From germline, CDR1 is ENHRY and CDR2 SYGVKD. The CDR3 has 14 amino acids. The CDR3 sequence is CAISDISGANVLTF.

The chain has TRBV7-6 and TRBJ1-6; lacking DNA, the TRBD1 call made by TCRdb goes unchecked. Germline V gene lookup returns CDR1 SGHVS and CDR2 FNYEAQ. The CDR3 is 15 residues long. The CDR3 here is CASSLFGTENSPLHF.

This chain joins TRBV6-2 or TRBV6-3 and TRBJ2-7. Germline assignment: CDR1 MNHEY and CDR2 SVGEGT. The CDR3 runs 11 residues. The CDR3 loop is CASSPRNEQYF.

The CDR3 sequence is CASLGGGDYNEQFF. This sequence joins TRBV11-1 and TRBJ2-1; TCRdb's D gene call, TRBD1, goes unchecked for lack of DNA. This CDR3 spans 14 amino acids. Germline assignment: CDR1 SGHAT and CDR2 FQDESV (reference sequence). Drawing the rest from reference TRBV11-1 and TRBJ2-1, the complete variable domain is EAEVAQSPRYKITEKSQAVAFWCDPISGHATLYWYRQILGQGPELLVQFQDESVVDDSQLPKDRFSAERLKGVDSTLKIQPAELGDSAMYLCASLGGGDYNEQFFGPGTRLTVL.

The CDR3 sequence: CSARTRQGQETQYF. The V call is TRBV20-1, the J call TRBJ2-5; TCRdb proposes TRBD1, but this gene call is untestable without DNA. The CDR3 extends over 14 amino acids. The germline CDR1 and CDR2 sequences are DFQATT and SNEGSKA (reference sequence).

This chain connects TRBV6-4 to TRBJ2-3. The CDR3 runs to 14 residues. Germline CDR1 and CDR2: MRHNA and SNTAGT. The CDR3 reads CASSDRVSADTQYF.

This rearrangement joins TRBV6-5 to TRBJ1-5; as DNA is missing, the TRBD1 call by TCRdb cannot be tested. CDR3 size: 17 residues. Germline V gene lookup returns CDR1 MNHEY and CDR2 SVGAGI. CDR3 protein: CASSSIVGGRGNQPQHF.

The chain uses TRBV20-1 and TRBJ1-1; as DNA is missing, the TRBD1 call by TCRdb cannot be tested. CDR1 is DFQATT and CDR2 is SNEGSKA in the germline V gene (reference sequence). The CDR3 is 13 amino acids. The CDR3 sequence is CSARARGRTEAFF.

This chain uses TRBV9 with TRBJ2-3; TCRdb reports TRBD1, a call that lacks DNA to check it against. The CDR3 loop spans 15 amino acids. The V gene's germline CDR1 is SGDLS and CDR2 YYNGEE. Here the CDR3 reads CASSVSPGSADTQYF.

V gene TRBV7-2 combines with J gene TRBJ2-3; TCRdb returns TRBD2, unconfirmable since there is no DNA. The germline V gene encodes CDR1 SGHTA and CDR2 FQGNSA. The CDR3 runs to 16 residues. The CDR3 spells CASSLAQTSGGAAQYF.

V gene TRBV5-1 combines with J gene TRBJ2-3; TCRdb designates TRBD2, a call that cannot be tested without DNA. The CDR3 runs to 17 residues. Germline CDR1 and CDR2: SGHRS and YFSETQ. CDR3 region: CASSPLGTSGSGDTQYF.

V gene TRBV10-3 combines with J gene TRBJ2-1; the TCRdb D gene call, TRBD1, has no DNA to confirm it. This CDR3 comprises 15 residues. Germline-derived CDR1 and CDR2 are ENHRY and SYGVKD. CDR3 sequence reads: CAISGAGQDYNEQFF.

The chain employs TRBV5-4 and TRBJ2-2. CDR3 length: 14 residues. In germline, CDR1 is SGHNT, CDR2 YYREEE (reference sequence). The CDR3 protein is CASSSLAEHGELFF.

This sequence joins TRBV18 and TRBJ2-1; TCRdb's D call, TRBD1, is unchecked because there is no DNA. This CDR3 is built from 15 residues. CDR1 is KGHSH, CDR2 LQKENI, per germline. The CDR3 here is CASSPGQGAFNEQFF.